Shown below are 18 T cell receptor beta chains from a single sample sequenced in a study of cytomegalovirus exposure and HLA in healthy donors. With 60 Vbeta and 13 Jbeta primers, the PCR was carried out. Clones were read by immunoSEQ multiplex PCR, and TCRdb kept only the in-frame ones, dropping some. This sample has about 120,000 clones, with roughly 71% found just once. The sequenced sample consisted of PBMCs. Receptor source: a man between 18 and 29 years old in good health and CMV-seropositive.

The genes are TRBV28 and TRBJ2-1; 9 nucleotides match TRBD2. The germline V gene encodes CDR1 MDHEN and CDR2 SYDVKM. CDR3 length: 15 residues. The ends lost 6 bases at V and 2 bases at J; junction bases unmatched: 5. The CDR3 spells CASRGSGGTYNEQFF. In nucleotides, the CDR3 is TGTGCCAGCAGAGGTAGCGGGGGTACCTACAATGAGCAGTTCTTC.

This clone occurred a few times. The V gene is TRBV2, the J gene TRBJ1-1, with D possibly TRBD1 on 5 matching bases. The CDR3 sequence is 15 residues long. Germline CDR1 is SNHLY and CDR2 is FYNNEI. V was trimmed by 10 bases and J by 0 bases, leaving 18 bases between them. The CDR3 reads CATSGGDLMNTEAFF. CDR3 nucleotides: TGTGCCACCTCGGGGGGGGACCTCATGAACACTGAAGCTTTCTTT.

The V gene is TRBV5-4, the J gene TRBJ2-5; D remains ambiguous. The J call may be faulty, since TRBJ2-7 better matches the DNA end. Germline V gene lookup returns CDR1 SGHNT and CDR2 YYREEE (reference sequence). The CDR3 runs to 13 residues. This CDR3 reads CASSLDSAYEQYF. CDR3 DNA: TGTGCCAGCAGCTTAGACTCAGCCTACGAGCAGTACTTC.

The rearrangement links TRBV7-9 to TRBJ2-2, with a tentative D call TRBD1 (5 bases). V dropped 6 bases and J dropped 1 base, with 9 bases sitting between them. This CDR3 comprises 14 residues. Germline V gives CDR1 SEHNR, CDR2 FQNEAQ (reference sequence). CDR3 bases: TGTGCCAGCAGTCCTACAGGGAACACCGGGGAGCTGTTTTTT. This gives the protein CASSPTGNTGELFF.

CDR3 sequence: CASSRQGGIYEQYF. In DNA form, the CDR3 reads TGTGCCAGCAGCAGACAGGGGGGTATCTACGAGCAGTACTTC. V is TRBV4-2 and J is TRBJ2-7, with 9 bases that match TRBD1. This CDR3 region has 14 residues. Germline V CDR1 and CDR2: LGHNA, YNFKEQ. Trimming took 5 bases from V and 3 from J; bases not matched to a gene: 5.

The V call is TRBV19, the J call TRBJ1-5, with no clear D. V gave up 7 bases and J gave up 7 bases, with 11 bases separating them. Per germline, CDR1 LNHDA and CDR2 SQIVND (reference sequence). The CDR3 is made up of 12 amino acids. The DNA for the CDR3 is TGTGCCAGTACCGACCCGGGGCAGCCCCAGCATTTT. This encodes CASTDPGQPQHF.

V usage is TRBV6-5 and J usage is TRBJ2-3; 12 bases fit TRBD2. V lost 5 bases to trimming and J lost 10 bases; unmatched junction nucleotides: 10. CDR3 length: 15 amino acids. Germline V gene sequence: CDR1 MNHEY, CDR2 SVGAGI. The CDR3 reads CASSLTSGGTLAQYF. CDR3 sequence (DNA): TGTGCCAGCAGTCTAACTAGCGGGGGGACTCTTGCGCAGTATTTT.

The chain is built from TRBV6-1 and TRBJ1-1; 7 bases line up with TRBD1. Germline V lookup: CDR1 MNHNS, CDR2 SASEGT. This CDR3 is 12 amino acids long. Trimming cost V 10 bases and J 2 bases; bases outside gene matches: 4. As DNA, the CDR3 is TGTGCCATTCACAGGGGAAACACTGAAGCTTTCTTT. It specifies CAIHRGNTEAFF.

The rearrangement joins TRBV2 to TRBJ1-4; D is undetermined. Deletions cut 3 bases from V and 7 bases from J, with 18 bases between. There are 16 residues in the CDR3. CDR1 and CDR2 from the germline V gene are SNHLY and FYNNEI. CDR3 DNA sequence: TGTGCCAGCAGTGAGGGAGAGGGAATGTTCGTTGAAAAACTGTTTTTT. The encoded protein is CASSEGEGMFVEKLFF. Complete variable domain (other parts from reference TRBV2 and TRBJ1-4): EPEVTQTPSHQVTQMGQEVILRCVPISNHLYFYWYRQILGQKVEFLVSFYNNEISEKSEIFDDQFSVERPDGSNFTLKIRSTKLEDSAMYFCASSEGEGMFVEKLFFGSGTQLSVL.

The gene calls are TRBV10-3 and TRBJ2-7, with 11 nucleotides matching TRBD2. J was trimmed by 6 bases and V by 7 bases; bases with no gene match: 14. The CDR3 has 16 amino acids. The V gene's germline CDR1 is ENHRY and CDR2 SYGVKD. The CDR3 region has the DNA TGTGCCATCACGTTTTCTGAGCTAGCGGGGGGTGGCGAGCAGTACTTC. It specifies CAITFSELAGGGEQYF.

The chain has TRBV11-2 and TRBJ2-2; 8 nucleotides line up with TRBD2. This CDR3 contains 15 residues. Germline CDR1 is SGHAT and CDR2 is FQNNGV. Trimming removed 2 bases from V and 6 bases from J; junction bases left unmatched: 5. Here the CDR3 DNA reads TGTGCCAGCAGCTTACACGGGGGGGCCCCCGGGGAGCTGTTTTTT. It translates to CASSLHGGAPGELFF.

V and J are TRBV10-2 and TRBJ1-2, with 10 bases lining up with TRBD1. V lost 6 bases, J lost 6 bases, and 4 bases stayed unmatched. There are 13 residues in the CDR3. The germline CDR1 and CDR2 sequences are WSHSY and SAAADI. The CDR3 reads CASSPGTGDGYTF. Written as DNA, the CDR3 is TGCGCCAGCAGCCCCGGGACAGGGGATGGCTACACCTTC.

The chain links TRBV10-2 to TRBJ1-5; 7 positions agree with TRBD1. V lost 6 bases to trimming and J lost 4 bases; unmatched junction nucleotides: 12. There are 16 residues in the CDR3. The V gene's germline CDR1 is WSHSY and CDR2 SAAADI. The CDR3: CASSPQGSLGNQPQHF. CDR3 DNA: TGCGCCAGCAGCCCACAGGGGTCCCTTGGAAATCAGCCCCAGCATTTT.

The rearrangement uses TRBV2 and TRBJ2-5, with TRBD1 as a possible D gene (5 bases). The CDR3 covers 15 residues. Per germline, CDR1 SNHLY and CDR2 FYNNEI. Trimming removed 6 bases at V and 5 bases at J, with 19 bases between. CDR3 residues: CASSLRQSPPETQYF. The CDR3 DNA reads TGTGCCAGCAGCCTGAGACAGTCCCCCCCTGAGACCCAGTACTTC.

This CDR3 reads CASSGQGANYGYTF. For the CDR3, the DNA is TGTGCCAGCAGCGGACAGGGGGCTAACTATGGCTACACCTTC. The rearrangement uses TRBV6-5 and TRBJ1-2, with TRBD1 matching over 10 bases. The trim removed 6 bases at V and 0 bases at J, leaving 1 base unmatched. The CDR3 contains 14 residues. From germline, CDR1 is MNHEY and CDR2 SVGAGI.

This clone was counted a single time. The rearrangement uses TRBV2 and TRBJ1-2, with 9 positions matching TRBD1. The ends lost 4 bases at V and 7 bases at J; junction bases unmatched: 4. The CDR3 has 13 residues. Germline V lookup: CDR1 SNHLY, CDR2 FYNNEI. Here the CDR3 reads CASSGTGEGGYTF. The CDR3 DNA sequence: TGTGCCAGCAGTGGGACAGGGGAGGGTGGCTACACCTTC.

Turning to this clone: The junction departs from the called germline gene at one end, perhaps through a read error. V usage is TRBV14 and J usage is TRBJ1-2, with D uncertain. CDR1 and CDR2 from the germline V gene are SGHDN and FVKESK. The CDR3 is 15 residues long. CDR3 sequence (DNA): TGTGCCAGCAGCCAAGAAGGCAGGCAGCCCTATGACTACACCTTC. This gives the protein CASSQEGRQPYDYTF.

The genes are TRBV7-6 and TRBJ1-6; 8 nucleotides agree with TRBD1. This CDR3 spans 14 amino acids. Trimming cost V 5 bases and J 8 bases; bases outside gene matches: 5. From germline, CDR1 is SGHVS and CDR2 FNYEAQ. The CDR3 bases are TGTGCCAGCAGCAGGGACAGGAGGGATTCACCCCTCCACTTT. As protein: CASSRDRRDSPLHF.